This T cell receptor beta chain was documented in a study of T cells in Graves' hyperthyroidism and ophthalmopathy. Using 9.5 to 10 ml of fresh peripheral blood, PBMCs were prepared. This CDR3 contains 15 residues. CDR1 and CDR2 (germline): SGHAT, FQNNGV. This clonotype came up a few times. A read error may produce the germline difference seen at one junction end. Template material for amplifying TCR beta CDR3 regions consisted of RNA transcripts. HTBI primers were used for first-round RT-PCR of the TCR CDR3. TCRdb used MiXCR to reprocess the multiplex PCR reads, holding one entry per CDR3 protein. The table includes roughly 420,000 distinct CDR3 sequences, approximately 14% detected once.

The chain joins TRBV11-2 to TRBJ1-3; no clear D gene. Sequencing was performed on blood. The clonotype comes from a woman aged 18-29 years with Graves' hyperthyroidism. In DNA, the CDR3 is TGTGCCAGCAGCTTAGGAGCCAGCTCTGGAAGCACCATATATTTT. It is translated as CASSLGASSGSTIYF.